The clone carrying this TCR beta chain has a handful of counts. Its target is unknown. The data originate from a study of brain T cells in children with intractable seizures. Broader study findings: Pre- and post-surgery blood differed in depth, so pre-surgery absences may be undersampling.

TCRdb's copy holds only in-frame clones and misses some; the assay was immunoSEQ multiplex PCR. In the table there are fewer than 85,000 clones, about 93% of which are singletons. The sequenced cases were selected for having the highest brain T cell transcript signatures. Patients received at least one anti-epileptic drug before surgery. The receptor was isolated from a boy under three years old with tuberous sclerosis and intractable seizures. Here the sequenced sample was peripheral blood, taken at surgery.

CDR3 protein: CAWNNGGNSYNSPLHF. The CDR3 DNA sequence: TGTGCCTGGAATAACGGGGGGAACTCTTATAATTCACCCCTCCACTTT. The chain has TRBV30 and TRBJ1-6; tentatively, D is TRBD1 (5 bases). CDR1 and CDR2 (germline): GTSNPN, SVGIG (reference sequence). Trimming shortened V by 4 bases and J by 4 bases, and 17 bases separated the two germline ends. The CDR3 totals 16 residues.